This T cell receptor (beta chain) appears in the sequencing data of a study of shared clonotypes between healthy human individuals. Study information: Researchers assigned three CD4 naive, three CD4 memory, two CD8 naive and one CD8 memory plate to each donor.

The authors distributed each subset's genomic DNA evenly over several immunoSEQ plates. The protocol was immunoSEQ multiplex PCR, while the TCRdb copy is restricted to in-frame clones and leaves out a portion. The sample yields roughly 2 million clones, around 95% seen once. The study drew its donors from healthy HIV-negative adults without recent acute infections or vaccinations. A note on this clone: Antigen specificity is unknown. This sample includes further DNA sequences coding for the same CDR3.

The CDR3 extends over 15 amino acids. Germline V gives CDR1 LNHDA, CDR2 SQIVND (reference sequence). V lost 3 bases to trimming and J lost 7 bases; unmatched junction nucleotides: 5. Study-level findings and limits: Researchers sampled only blood; tissue repertoires likely differ.

This chain joins TRBV19 and TRBJ1-5, with 11 positions matching TRBD1. The sample comprised naive CD4+ T cells sorted from blood. Stated subset: CD45RA+ positively selected. This sequence originates from a man younger than 30 in good health. In DNA form, the CDR3 reads TGTGCCAGTAGTATCCGGACAGGGGGCCGGCAGCCCCAGCATTTT. Translation gives CASSIRTGGRQPQHF.